The entry below describes one T cell receptor beta chain. The data belong to a study of T cell responses to AZD1222 COVID-19 vaccine. Measured with immunoSEQ multiplex PCR; TCRdb has only the in-frame clones, and not every one. The repertoire holds 160,000 or so clones, with 80% to 90% as singletons. The germline gives CDR1 SGDLS, CDR2 YYNGEE. V shed 4 bases and J shed 5 bases, with 4 bases lying between them. The CDR3 is made up of 11 amino acids. The TCR originated in an adult who had recovered from COVID-19. Sequencing was performed on peripheral blood, taken after recovery from COVID-19. This chain joins TRBV9 and TRBJ2-1; D ambiguous. For the CDR3, the DNA is TGTGCCAGCAGCTTTAACAATGAGCAGTTCTTC. Protein: CASSFNNEQFF.